The T cell receptor (beta chain) described here comes from a study of T cell repertoires in cytomegalovirus infection. Study findings and constraints: Frequencies of public TCR beta families were cumulated, and this identified carriers of CMV plus the relevant HLA.

TCRdb reprocessed the reads with MiXCR, giving one entry per CDR3 protein. This sample has fewer than 900,000 distinct CDR3 sequences, with almost 30% found just once. In its sample, this clonotype was seen many times. The target antigen is unknown. CDR3 size: 13 residues. Germline V gene lookup returns CDR1 SEHNR and CDR2 FQNEAQ (reference sequence). Trimming at V came to 1 base and at J to 8 bases, leaving 2 bases not matched to a gene. This specimen consisted of cultured CD8+ T cells from PBMCs, obtained from culture after CMV antigen stimulation. The chain recombines TRBV7-9 with TRBJ2-1; 7 nucleotides agree with TRBD1. The receptor was isolated from a human donor in good health (CMV status not recorded). Some clones in this sample may be carry-over from other donors' samples. The CDR3 sequence: CASSLDGTDEQFF. The CDR3 nucleotides read TGTGCCAGCAGCTTAGACGGGACAGATGAGCAGTTCTTC.